This TCR beta chain was sequenced in a study of T cell repertoires in cytomegalovirus infection. The overall study: CMV epitopes used comprised recently identified HLA-C-restricted ones and well-studied HLA-B-restricted ones. Both a matching HLA type and CMV infection were indicated by public TCR beta signatures.

TCRdb re-derived calls from the reads in MiXCR, one entry per CDR3 protein. The data contain 300,000 or so distinct CDR3 sequences, around 25% of them seen just once; the ten biggest clones take up more than 10%. As regards this clonotype: No antigen is known for it.

The CDR3 contains 13 residues. Germline CDR1 MNHGY, CDR2 SVAAGI. The ends were cut back, 3 bases at V and 7 bases at J, with 12 bases in the middle. The chain links TRBV6-9 to TRBJ1-2, with D possibly being TRBD1 (5 bases). The TCR comes from a human donor in good health (CMV status not recorded). Some clones in this sample may be carry-over from other donors' samples. The specimen was cultured PBMCs, collected from culture after CMV antigen stimulation. The CDR3 sequence is CASSYSKGSGYTF. The CDR3, as DNA: TGTGCCAGCAGTTACTCGAAGGGGAGTGGCTACACCTTC.